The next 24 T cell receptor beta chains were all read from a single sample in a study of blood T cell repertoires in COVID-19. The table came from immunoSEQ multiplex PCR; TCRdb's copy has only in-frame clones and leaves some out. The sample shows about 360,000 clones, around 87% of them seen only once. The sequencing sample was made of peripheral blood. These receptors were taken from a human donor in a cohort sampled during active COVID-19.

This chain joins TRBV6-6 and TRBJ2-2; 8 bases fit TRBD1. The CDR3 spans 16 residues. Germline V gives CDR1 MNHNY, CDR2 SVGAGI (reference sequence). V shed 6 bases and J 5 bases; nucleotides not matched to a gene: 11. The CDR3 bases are TGTGCCAGCAGGACGCGACAGGGGTTAAATACCGGGGAGCTGTTTTTT. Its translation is CASRTRQGLNTGELFF.

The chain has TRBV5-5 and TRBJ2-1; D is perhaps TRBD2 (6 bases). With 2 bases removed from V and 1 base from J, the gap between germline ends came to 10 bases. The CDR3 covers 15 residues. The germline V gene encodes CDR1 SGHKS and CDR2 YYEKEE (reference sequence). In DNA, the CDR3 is TGTGCCAGCAGCTTCCTAGCGTGGTCCTACAATGAGCAGTTCTTC. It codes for CASSFLAWSYNEQFF.

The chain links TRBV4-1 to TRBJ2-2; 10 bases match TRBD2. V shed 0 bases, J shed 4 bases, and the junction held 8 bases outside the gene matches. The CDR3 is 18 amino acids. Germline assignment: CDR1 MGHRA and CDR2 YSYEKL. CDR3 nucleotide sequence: TGCGCCAGCAGCCAAGAGGCCCATAGCGGGGGGATCACCGGGGAGCTGTTTTTT. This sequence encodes CASSQEAHSGGITGELFF.

Here the CDR3 reads CASSFSSGSKNIQYF. The CDR3 coding sequence is TGTGCCAGCAGTTTTTCGTCGGGGTCCAAAAACATTCAGTACTTC. This chain joins TRBV28 and TRBJ2-4; a possible D gene is TRBD2 (5 bases). The V gene's germline CDR1 is MDHEN and CDR2 SYDVKM. The CDR3 totals 15 residues. V lost 3 bases and J lost 2, with 11 bases in between. Complete variable domain (other parts from reference TRBV28 and TRBJ2-4): DVKVTQSSRYLVKRTGEKVFLECVQDMDHENMFWYRQDPGLGLRLIYFSYDVKMKEKGDIPEGYSVSREKKERFSLILESASTNQTSMYLCASSFSSGSKNIQYFGAGTRLSVL.

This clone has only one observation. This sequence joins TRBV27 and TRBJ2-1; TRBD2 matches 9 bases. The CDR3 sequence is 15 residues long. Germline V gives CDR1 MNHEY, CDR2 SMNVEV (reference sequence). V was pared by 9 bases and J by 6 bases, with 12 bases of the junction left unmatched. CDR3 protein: CASHNSGSQVNEQFF. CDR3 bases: TGTGCCAGTCATAATAGCGGGAGTCAAGTCAATGAGCAGTTCTTC.

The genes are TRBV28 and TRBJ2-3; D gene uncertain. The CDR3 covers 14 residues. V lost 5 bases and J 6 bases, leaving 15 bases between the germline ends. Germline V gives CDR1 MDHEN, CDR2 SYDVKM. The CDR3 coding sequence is TGTGCCAGCAGTATCGAGGCCCGGCCGGATACGCAGTATTTT. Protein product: CASSIEARPDTQYF.

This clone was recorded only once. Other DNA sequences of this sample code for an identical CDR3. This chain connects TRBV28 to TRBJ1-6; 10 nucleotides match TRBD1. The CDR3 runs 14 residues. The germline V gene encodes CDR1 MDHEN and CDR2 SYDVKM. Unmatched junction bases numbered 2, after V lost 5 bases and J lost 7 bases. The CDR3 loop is CASSLGQGNSPLHF. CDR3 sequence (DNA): TGTGCCAGCAGTCTGGGACAGGGGAATTCACCCCTCCACTTT.

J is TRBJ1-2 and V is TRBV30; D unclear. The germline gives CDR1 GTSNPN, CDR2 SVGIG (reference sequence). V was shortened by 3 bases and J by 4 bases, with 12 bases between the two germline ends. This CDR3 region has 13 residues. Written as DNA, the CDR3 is TGTGCCTGGAGCGCCACATTTCTCTATGGCTACACCTTC. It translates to CAWSATFLYGYTF.

CDR3 coding DNA: TGCGCCAGCAGCCGTGGACTAGCGGGAGATTACGCAGATACGCAGTATTTT. It specifies CASSRGLAGDYADTQYF. The chain combines TRBV5-1 with TRBJ2-3; 13 bases match TRBD2. This CDR3 is 17 amino acids long. V trimming: 4 bases; J trimming: 4 bases; junction bases outside the gene matches: 9. From germline, CDR1 is SGHRS and CDR2 YFSETQ.

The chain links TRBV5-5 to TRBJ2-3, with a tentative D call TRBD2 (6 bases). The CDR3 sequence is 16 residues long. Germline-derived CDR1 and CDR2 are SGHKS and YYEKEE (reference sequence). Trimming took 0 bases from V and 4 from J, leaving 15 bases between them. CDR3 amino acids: CASSLGGAGTADTQYF. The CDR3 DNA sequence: TGTGCCAGCAGCTTGGGTGGCGCGGGGACCGCAGATACGCAGTATTTT.

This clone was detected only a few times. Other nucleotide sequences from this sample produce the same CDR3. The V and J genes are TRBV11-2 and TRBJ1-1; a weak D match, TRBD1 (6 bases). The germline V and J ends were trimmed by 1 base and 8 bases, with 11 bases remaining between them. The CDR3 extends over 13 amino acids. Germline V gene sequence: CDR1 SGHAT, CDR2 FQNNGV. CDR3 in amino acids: CASSLGARGEAFF. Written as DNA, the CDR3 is TGTGCCAGCAGCTTAGGCGCGAGGGGGGAAGCTTTCTTT.

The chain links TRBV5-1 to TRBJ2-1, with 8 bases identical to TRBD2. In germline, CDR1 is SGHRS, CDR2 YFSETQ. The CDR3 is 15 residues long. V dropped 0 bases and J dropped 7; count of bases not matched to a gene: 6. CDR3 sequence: CASSLAGGLLNEQFF. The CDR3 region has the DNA TGCGCCAGCAGCTTGGCGGGAGGGCTACTGAATGAGCAGTTCTTC.

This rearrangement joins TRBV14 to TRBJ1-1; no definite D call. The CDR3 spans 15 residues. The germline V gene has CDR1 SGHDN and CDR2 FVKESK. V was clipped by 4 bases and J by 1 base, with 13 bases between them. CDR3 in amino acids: CASSRLRQGNTEAFF. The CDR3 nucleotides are TGTGCCAGCAGCCGACTAAGACAAGGGAACACTGAAGCTTTCTTT.

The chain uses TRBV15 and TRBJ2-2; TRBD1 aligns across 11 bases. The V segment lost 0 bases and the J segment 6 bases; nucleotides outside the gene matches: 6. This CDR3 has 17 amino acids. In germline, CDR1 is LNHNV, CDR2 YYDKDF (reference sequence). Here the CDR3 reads CATSRDGTGGIAGELFF. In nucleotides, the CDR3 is TGTGCCACCAGCAGAGATGGGACAGGGGGTATCGCCGGGGAGCTGTTTTTT.

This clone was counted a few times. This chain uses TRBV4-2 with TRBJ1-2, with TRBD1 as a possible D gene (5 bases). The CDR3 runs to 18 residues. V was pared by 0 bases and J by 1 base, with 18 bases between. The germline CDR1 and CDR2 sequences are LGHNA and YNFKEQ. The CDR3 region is CASSQEKPTGVINYGYTF. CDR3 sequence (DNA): TGTGCCAGCAGCCAAGAAAAGCCCACAGGAGTTATTAACTATGGCTACACCTTC.

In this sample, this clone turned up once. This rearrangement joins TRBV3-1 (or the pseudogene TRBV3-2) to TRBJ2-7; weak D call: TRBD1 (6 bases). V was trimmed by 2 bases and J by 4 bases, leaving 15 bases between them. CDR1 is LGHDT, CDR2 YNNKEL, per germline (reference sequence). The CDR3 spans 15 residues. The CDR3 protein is CASSQRGQQPYEQYF. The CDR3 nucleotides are TGTGCCAGCAGCCAACGGGGACAACAACCATACGAGCAGTACTTC.

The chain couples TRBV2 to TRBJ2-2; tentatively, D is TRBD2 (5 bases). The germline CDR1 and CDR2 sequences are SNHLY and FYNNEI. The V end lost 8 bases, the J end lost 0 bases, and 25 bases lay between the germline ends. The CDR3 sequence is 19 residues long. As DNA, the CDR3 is TGTGCCAGCTTAAGATACGAAAAAATGGGAGTCCCGAACACCGGGGAGCTGTTTTTT. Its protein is CASLRYEKMGVPNTGELFF.

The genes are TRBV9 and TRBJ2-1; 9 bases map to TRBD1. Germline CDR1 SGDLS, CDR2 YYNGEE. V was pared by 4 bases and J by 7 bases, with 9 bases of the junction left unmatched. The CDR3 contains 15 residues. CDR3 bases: TGTGCCAGCAGCCCAACGATCGGGACAGGGAATGAGCAGTTCTTC. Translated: CASSPTIGTGNEQFF. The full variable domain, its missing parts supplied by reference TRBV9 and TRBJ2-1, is DSGVTQTPKHLITATGQRVTLRCSPRSGDLSVYWYQQSLDQGLQFLIQYYNGEERAKGNILERFSAQQFPDLHSELNLSSLELGDSALYFCASSPTIGTGNEQFFGPGTRLTVL.

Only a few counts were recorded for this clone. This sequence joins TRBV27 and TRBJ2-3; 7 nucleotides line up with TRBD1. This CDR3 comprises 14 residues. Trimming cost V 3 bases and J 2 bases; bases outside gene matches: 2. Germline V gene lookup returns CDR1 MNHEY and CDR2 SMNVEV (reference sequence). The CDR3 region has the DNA TGTGCCAGCAGTTTGACAGGGAACACAGATACGCAGTATTTT. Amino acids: CASSLTGNTDTQYF.

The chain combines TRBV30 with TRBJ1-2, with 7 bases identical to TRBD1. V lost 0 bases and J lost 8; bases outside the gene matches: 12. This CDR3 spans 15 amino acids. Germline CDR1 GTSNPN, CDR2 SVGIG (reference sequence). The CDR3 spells CAWSVHNRGTRGYTF. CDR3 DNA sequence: TGTGCCTGGAGTGTACACAACAGGGGAACTAGGGGCTACACCTTC. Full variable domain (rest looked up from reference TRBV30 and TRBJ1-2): SQTIHQWPATLVQPVGSPLSLECTVEGTSNPNLYWYRQAAGRGLQLLFYSVGIGQISSEVPQNLSASRPQDRQFILSSKKLLLSDSGFYLCAWSVHNRGTRGYTFGSGTRLTVV.

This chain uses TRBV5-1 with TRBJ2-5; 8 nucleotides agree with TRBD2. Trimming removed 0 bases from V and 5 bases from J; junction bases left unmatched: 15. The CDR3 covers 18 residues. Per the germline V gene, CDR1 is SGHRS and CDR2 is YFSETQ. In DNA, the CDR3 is TGCGCCAGCAGCTTGGGGGTGACGATGGGACTAGAGGCGGAGACCCAGTACTTC. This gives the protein CASSLGVTMGLEAETQYF.

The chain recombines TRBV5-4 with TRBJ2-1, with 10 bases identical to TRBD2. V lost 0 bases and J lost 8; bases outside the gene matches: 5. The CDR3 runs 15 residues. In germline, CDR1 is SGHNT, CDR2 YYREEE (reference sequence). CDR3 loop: CASSLGQREGHEQFF. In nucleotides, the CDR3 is TGTGCCAGCAGCTTGGGCCAGCGGGAGGGCCATGAGCAGTTCTTC.

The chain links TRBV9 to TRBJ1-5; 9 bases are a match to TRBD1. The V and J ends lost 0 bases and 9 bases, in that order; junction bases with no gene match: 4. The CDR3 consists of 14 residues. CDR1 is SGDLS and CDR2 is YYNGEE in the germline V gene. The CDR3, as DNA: TGTGCCAGCAGCGTAGGGACAGGGGTAGGGCCCCAGCATTTT. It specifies CASSVGTGVGPQHF.

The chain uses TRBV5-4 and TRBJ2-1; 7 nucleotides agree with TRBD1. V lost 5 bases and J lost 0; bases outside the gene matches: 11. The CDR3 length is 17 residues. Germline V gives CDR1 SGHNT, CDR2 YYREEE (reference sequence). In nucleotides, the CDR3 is TGTGCCAGCAGACGTGGGACAGAAGAAAGCTCCTACAATGAGCAGTTCTTC. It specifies CASRRGTEESSYNEQFF.